Shown below are 19 T cell receptor beta chains from a single sample sequenced in a study of beta chain features in type 1 diabetes. The study reverse transcribed the entire isolated RNA, so it sequenced expressed TCRB transcripts. The method was immunoSEQ multiplex PCR; TCRdb's version includes in-frame clones alone and lacks a portion of them. The table has hundreds of thousands of clones, 14% seen once; the top ten hold about 0.034%. The sequencing input was naive CD4+ T cells from blood. All receptors derive from a young man in good health.

This clone came up a few times. Distinct nucleotide sequences in the sample also encode this CDR3. V usage is TRBV7-2 and J usage is TRBJ2-5; D is uncertain. V lost 1 base, J lost 5 bases, and 8 bases lay in between. Germline-derived CDR1 and CDR2 are SGHTA and FQGNSA. The CDR3 contains 13 residues. The CDR3 loop reads CASSLGLAETQYF. DNA for the CDR3: TGTGCCAGCAGCTTAGGACTGGCGGAGACCCAGTACTTC.

There are a few counts of this clone. The rearrangement uses TRBV5-1 and TRBJ2-3; 8 bases are shared with TRBD2. CDR3 size: 15 residues. From germline, CDR1 is SGHRS and CDR2 YFSETQ. The V and J ends lost 0 bases and 0 bases, in that order; junction bases with no gene match: 0. The CDR3 nucleotides read TGCGCCAGCAGCTTGGTAGCGGGGAGCACAGATACGCAGTATTTT. Its protein is CASSLVAGSTDTQYF. Full variable domain (remainder filled in from reference TRBV5-1 and TRBJ2-3): KAGVTQTPRYLIKTRGQQVTLSCSPISGHRSVSWYQQTPGQGLQFLFEYFSETQRNKGNFPGRFSGRQFSNSRSEMNVSTLELGDSALYLCASSLVAGSTDTQYFGPGTRLTVL.

The chain uses TRBV7-2 and TRBJ2-3; perhaps TRBD2 as D (7 bases). Trimming stripped 0 bases from V and 8 bases from J, with 15 bases between. CDR3 length: 15 residues. Germline CDR1 is SGHTA and CDR2 is FQGNSA. CDR3 loop: CASSLAGRGTATQYF. CDR3 nucleotides: TGTGCCAGCAGCTTAGCGGGGAGGGGGACGGCTACGCAGTATTTT.

This clone has at least ten counts. This chain links TRBV29-1 with TRBJ2-3, with TRBD1 matching 7 bases. The CDR3 runs 12 residues. Losses at the gene ends were 4 bases for V and 5 bases for J; bases not matched to a gene: 3. Germline CDR1 and CDR2: SQVTM and ANQGSEA. CDR3 region: CSVARGRDTQYF. In nucleotides, the CDR3 is TGCAGCGTTGCAAGGGGGCGAGATACGCAGTATTTT.

The V and J genes are TRBV4-1 and TRBJ2-7, with no clear D. The V and J ends lost 3 bases and 1 base respectively, with 19 bases between them. Germline V lookup: CDR1 MGHRA, CDR2 YSYEKL. This CDR3 is built from 17 residues. CDR3 in DNA: TGCGCCAGCAGCCATACGAAACCGGACGGCCATTCCTACGAGCAGTACGTC. Its translation: CASSHTKPDGHSYEQYV.

Of note for this clone: In this CDR3 the conserved last residue, phenylalanine or tryptophan, is missing, so a read error is likely. The limits of the CDR3 on the DNA are not certain, so only TCRdb's listed CDR3 is given. This chain connects TRBV30 to TRBJ1-1. From germline, CDR1 is GTSNPN and CDR2 SVGIG (reference sequence). The CDR3 numbers 11 amino acids, ends counted. CDR3 amino acids: CAWSVGNQPSL.

V and J are TRBV27 and TRBJ2-1; 11 bases map to TRBD2. J lost 3 bases, V lost 1 base, and 5 bases had no gene match. Germline V lookup: CDR1 MNHEY, CDR2 SMNVEV (reference sequence). The CDR3 consists of 17 residues. The DNA for the CDR3 is TGTGCCAGCAGTTTATTACCTAGCGGGAGGTACTACAATGAGCAGTTCTTC. Its protein is CASSLLPSGRYYNEQFF.

V usage is TRBV7-2 and J usage is TRBJ1-1; D gene ambiguous. The CDR3 covers 14 residues. Germline V gene sequence: CDR1 SGHTA, CDR2 FQGNSA. V lost 0 bases to trimming and J lost 5 bases, with 10 bases between them. Here the CDR3 reads CASSLAVGTTEAFF. CDR3 in DNA: TGTGCCAGCAGCTTAGCGGTCGGAACTACTGAAGCTTTCTTT. Based on the CDR3 plus reference TRBV7-2 and TRBJ1-1, the full variable domain is GAGVSQSPSNKVTEKGKDVELRCDPISGHTALYWYRQSLGQGLEFLIYFQGNSAPDKSGLPSDRFSAERTGGSVSTLTIQRTQQEDSAVYLCASSLAVGTTEAFFGQGTRLTVV.

The chain links TRBV7-8 to TRBJ1-1; 9 positions match TRBD1. CDR1 is SGHVS and CDR2 is FQNEAQ in the germline V gene. V was pared by 4 bases and J by 0 bases, with 3 bases of the junction left unmatched. The CDR3 covers 15 residues. CDR3 loop: CASSSTGGMNTEAFF. In DNA, the CDR3 is TGTGCCAGCAGCTCCACAGGGGGCATGAACACTGAAGCTTTCTTT. Combining the CDR3 with reference TRBV7-8 and TRBJ1-1 gives the whole variable domain GAGVSQSPRYKVAKRGQDVALRCDPISGHVSLFWYQQALGQGPEFLTYFQNEAQLDKSGLPSDRFFAERPEGSVSTLKIQRTQQEDSAVYLCASSSTGGMNTEAFFGQGTRLTVV.

This chain links TRBV7-6 with TRBJ2-1; 9 bases fit TRBD1. V was clipped by 4 bases and J by 9 bases; unmatched bases: 7. The germline CDR1 and CDR2 sequences are SGHVS and FNYEAQ. The CDR3 spans 14 residues. The CDR3 DNA sequence: TGTGCCAGCAGCTCAAACAGGGGGCGGATTGAGCAGTTCTTC. This encodes CASSSNRGRIEQFF.

Written as DNA, the CDR3 is TGTGCCAGCTCCCCAATTATGAACACTGAAGCTTTCTTT. It yields the protein CASSPIMNTEAFF. The gene calls are TRBV18 and TRBJ1-1; no firm D call. Germline values: CDR1 KGHSH, CDR2 LQKENI. CDR3 length: 13 amino acids. The ends were cut back, 6 bases at V and 0 bases at J, with 8 bases in the middle.

V is TRBV10-3 and J is TRBJ2-2, with a weak D call TRBD1 (5 bases). The CDR3 runs 14 residues. Per germline, CDR1 ENHRY and CDR2 SYGVKD. Trimming cost V 4 bases and J 3 bases, with 9 bases left between them. The CDR3 sequence is CAISGVGDTGELFF. The CDR3 region has the DNA TGTGCCATCAGTGGTGTAGGGGACACCGGGGAGCTGTTTTTT.

V is TRBV2 and J is TRBJ1-1; 7 bases line up with TRBD1. The CDR3 totals 15 residues. V was pared by 6 bases and J by 6 bases, with 13 bases of the junction left unmatched. CDR1 is SNHLY and CDR2 is FYNNEI in the germline V gene. The CDR3: CASRGADRVGSEAFF. CDR3 coding DNA: TGTGCCAGCAGGGGTGCCGACAGGGTAGGTTCTGAAGCTTTCTTT. The complete variable domain, with remaining parts taken from reference TRBV2 and TRBJ1-1, reads EPEVTQTPSHQVTQMGQEVILRCVPISNHLYFYWYRQILGQKVEFLVSFYNNEISEKSEIFDDQFSVERPDGSNFTLKIRSTKLEDSAMYFCASRGADRVGSEAFFGQGTRLTVV.

The V gene is TRBV15, the J gene TRBJ2-7; 11 bases line up with TRBD2. The trim removed 0 bases at V and 0 bases at J, leaving 16 bases unmatched. CDR3 size: 21 residues. Germline assignment: CDR1 LNHNV and CDR2 YYDKDF (reference sequence). CDR3 nucleotide sequence: TGTGCCACCAGCAGAGATTGGAGGTTTTCCGGGACTAGCGGCTCCTCCTACGAGCAGTACGTC. Amino acid sequence: CATSRDWRFSGTSGSSYEQYV.

For the CDR3, the DNA is TGTGCCAGCAGCGCGGGACAGGGTCGTAATGAGCAGTTCTTC. Translation: CASSAGQGRNEQFF. The V call is TRBV5-6, the J call TRBJ2-1; 9 positions agree with TRBD1. The CDR3 is made up of 14 amino acids. Trimming cost V 4 bases and J 7 bases; bases outside gene matches: 6. CDR1 is SGHDT, CDR2 YYEEEE, per germline.

V gene TRBV2 combines with J gene TRBJ2-3, with a tentative D call TRBD2 (7 bases). Germline CDR1 is SNHLY and CDR2 is FYNNEI. V gave up 8 bases and J gave up 1 base, with 13 bases separating them. The CDR3 has 14 residues. The CDR3 nucleotides are TGTGCCAGCGGGGGGGCTAGCGGCACAGATACGCAGTATTTT. Translating it yields CASGGASGTDTQYF. The whole variable domain, remainder taken from reference TRBV2 and TRBJ2-3, is EPEVTQTPSHQVTQMGQEVILRCVPISNHLYFYWYRQILGQKVEFLVSFYNNEISEKSEIFDDQFSVERPDGSNFTLKIRSTKLEDSAMYFCASGGASGTDTQYFGPGTRLTVL.

The chain employs TRBV7-2 and TRBJ2-7; 9 bases fit TRBD2. CDR3 length equals 17 residues. CDR1 SGHTA and CDR2 FQGNSA come from the germline V gene. V trimming: 3 bases; J trimming: 2 bases; junction bases outside the gene matches: 11. This CDR3 reads CASSLLAGPSGAYEQYF. In DNA form, the CDR3 reads TGTGCCAGCAGCTTGCTAGCGGGGCCCAGCGGGGCCTACGAGCAGTACTTC. Drawing the rest from reference TRBV7-2 and TRBJ2-7, the complete variable domain is GAGVSQSPSNKVTEKGKDVELRCDPISGHTALYWYRQSLGQGLEFLIYFQGNSAPDKSGLPSDRFSAERTGGSVSTLTIQRTQQEDSAVYLCASSLLAGPSGAYEQYFGPGTRLTVT.

This clone has only a few counts. The gene calls are TRBV7-2 and TRBJ2-5, with 12 positions matching TRBD2. The CDR3 is 15 amino acids. The J segment lost 5 bases and the V segment lost 1 base, leaving 2 bases of the junction unmatched. Germline CDR1 reads SGHTA; CDR2 reads FQGNSA. The CDR3 sequence: CASSLGTSGAETQYF. CDR3 DNA sequence: TGTGCCAGCAGCTTAGGGACTAGCGGGGCCGAGACCCAGTACTTC.

V and J are TRBV14 and TRBJ2-5; tentative D call: TRBD1 (5 bases). The ends were cut back, 0 bases at V and 5 bases at J, with 13 bases in the middle. Germline-derived CDR1 and CDR2 are SGHDN and FVKESK. This CDR3 is built from 15 residues. CDR3 nucleotide sequence: TGTGCCAGCAGCCAAGATCAGGTACCAGGGGAGACCCAGTACTTC. Its protein product is CASSQDQVPGETQYF.